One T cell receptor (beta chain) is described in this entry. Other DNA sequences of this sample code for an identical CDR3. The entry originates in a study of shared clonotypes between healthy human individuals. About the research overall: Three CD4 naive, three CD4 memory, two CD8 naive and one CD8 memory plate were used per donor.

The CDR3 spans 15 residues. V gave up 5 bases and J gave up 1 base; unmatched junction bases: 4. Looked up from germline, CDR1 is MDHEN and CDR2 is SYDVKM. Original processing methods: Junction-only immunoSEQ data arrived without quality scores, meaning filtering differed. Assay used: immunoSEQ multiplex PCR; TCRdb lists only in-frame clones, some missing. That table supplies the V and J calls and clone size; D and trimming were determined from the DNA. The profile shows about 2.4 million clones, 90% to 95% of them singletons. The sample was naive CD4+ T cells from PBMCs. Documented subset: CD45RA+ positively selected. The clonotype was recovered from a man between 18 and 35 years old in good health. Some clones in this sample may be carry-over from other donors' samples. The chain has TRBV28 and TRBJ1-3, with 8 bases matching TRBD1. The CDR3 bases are TGTGCCAGCAGTGTCACAGGGGGATCTGGAAACACCATATATTTT. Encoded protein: CASSVTGGSGNTIYF.